The present TCR beta chain was sequenced within a study of shared clonotypes between healthy human individuals. Across the whole study: Donors had three CD4 naive, three CD4 memory, two CD8 naive and one CD8 memory plate apiece.

V lost 4 bases to trimming and J lost 2 bases, with 10 bases between them. The CDR3 is 14 amino acids. The germline CDR1 and CDR2 sequences are SGHRS and YFSETQ. Worth noting for this clone: Antigen: not known.

Some clones are missing from TCRdb's copy, which holds only in-frame ones; the method was immunoSEQ multiplex PCR. The sample includes over a million clones, roughly 80% of them seen just once. Overall study results and limits: With a few donors compared, about 5.2% of naive CD4 clonotypes were shared. In contrast to clonotypes shared by all four donors, non-shared clonotypes had lower generation probabilities.

Sequenced: memory CD4+ T cells sorted from blood. The sample's subset: CD45RA-negative fraction. V and J are TRBV5-1 and TRBJ1-3, with D possibly TRBD1 on 6 matching bases. The clonotype comes from a man younger than 30 in good health. CDR3 loop: CASSADSPGNTIYF. CDR3 nucleotide sequence: TGCGCCAGCAGCGCGGACAGTCCTGGAAACACCATATATTTT.